The clone carrying this T cell receptor (beta chain) was seen at least ten times. This sample is part of a study of blood T cell repertoires in COVID-19. Looking at the study overall: The analysed material was cDNA or gDNA that came from T cells, B-cell-depleted T cells, or PBMCs.

Repertoires were generated with immunoSEQ multiplex PCR, while TCRdb's copy carries only in-frame clones and drops some. The data hold 150,000 to 200,000 clones, with 84% observed a single time. The CDR3 has 14 residues. The germline gives CDR1 MDHEN, CDR2 SYDVKM. V lost 7 bases and J lost 4; bases outside the gene matches: 9. The chain combines TRBV28 with TRBJ1-2; 7 bases agree with TRBD1. The material sequenced was peripheral blood. The TCR comes from a woman of 80 years or more with acute or convalescent COVID-19. Here the CDR3 reads CASNSLRTGYGYTF. As DNA, the CDR3 is TGTGCCAGCAACTCGCTAAGGACAGGCTATGGCTACACCTTC.